A single T cell receptor beta chain is shown here with its context. The sample comes from a study of CD8+ T cells in alopecia areata. Treatment indicated: oral pan-JAK inhibitor, 5-10 mg twice daily. As part of sample collection, lesional scalp punch biopsies and peripheral blood were taken from alopecia areata patients. CDR3 length: 15 residues. The trim removed 4 bases at V and 5 bases at J, leaving 8 bases unmatched. From germline, CDR1 is GTSNPN and CDR2 SVGIG (reference sequence). RNA was isolated and reverse transcribed to cDNA, the sequencing template. Sequencing used immunoSEQ multiplex PCR; TCRdb keeps in-frame clones, though not all of them. This sample has hundreds of thousands of clones, with nearly 60% found just once.

V gene TRBV30 combines with J gene TRBJ2-5, with 12 bases fitting TRBD1. The sequence came from a human donor with alopecia areata. Here the sequenced sample was CD4+ T cells sorted from blood, taken at week 24, from a patient treated with tofacitinib. Here the CDR3 reads CAWNPGQGASETQYF. The CDR3 region has the DNA TGTGCCTGGAACCCGGGACAGGGGGCATCGGAGACCCAGTACTTC.